The sequence of this T cell receptor (beta chain) was determined in a study of blood T cells in healthy people across ages. The CDR3 has 13 amino acids. V lost 5 bases and J 7 bases, leaving 12 bases between the germline ends. Per germline, CDR1 SNHLY and CDR2 FYNNEI. Study conclusions and caveats: Whereas aged donors had fewer naive CD4+ cells, long-lived donors had more of them and higher diversity.

The second PCR ran about 6 to 11 cycles with a sample-barcoded 5' primer and J-beta primers. In TCRdb, the 5' RACE reads were re-called with MiXCR into one record per CDR3 protein. The profile shows some 1.8 million distinct CDR3 sequences, around 40% of them singletons. Of note for this clonotype: What it binds is unknown.

Sample: blood. The receptor comes from a human donor in good health. The chain employs TRBV2 and TRBJ2-4; no firm D call. Here the CDR3 reads CASSSRDWNIQYF. DNA of the CDR3: TGTGCCAGCAGTAGTAGGGATTGGAACATTCAGTACTTC. The full variable domain, its missing parts supplied by reference TRBV2 and TRBJ2-4, is EPEVTQTPSHQVTQMGQEVILRCVPISNHLYFYWYRQILGQKVEFLVSFYNNEISEKSEIFDDQFSVERPDGSNFTLKIRSTKLEDSAMYFCASSSRDWNIQYFGAGTRLSVL.